Listed here are 12 T cell receptor beta chains from one sample, sequenced in a study of T-cell reconstitution after alpha-beta-depleted transplantation in children. The TCRbeta library incorporated unique molecular identifiers. TCRdb reprocessed the PCR reads via MiXCR and lists one record per CDR3 protein. The sample lists around 410,000 distinct CDR3 sequences, approximately 10% seen once, with 4.5% to 7% in the top ten. Sample: PBMCs from the stem cell graft donor, taken from the stem cell graft. These receptors were collected from a human donor who donated a stem cell graft to a child with acute myeloid leukemia.

Details on this clonotype: One base away lies a much larger clone, so this may be a sequencing read error. J is TRBJ2-6 and V is TRBV10-3; possibly TRBD1 for D (5 bases). Germline V gives CDR1 ENHRY, CDR2 SYGVKD. CDR3 length: 15 amino acids. For the CDR3, the DNA is TGTGCCATCAGTGGAGACAGTACTGGGGCCAACGGCCTGACTTTC. Translated: CAISGDSTGANGLTF.

The chain uses TRBV6-4 and TRBJ1-2; 9 bases map to TRBD1. Germline V gene sequence: CDR1 MRHNA, CDR2 SNTAGT. CDR3 length equals 15 residues. V shed 5 bases, J shed 4 bases, and the junction held 8 bases outside the gene matches. The CDR3 DNA reads TGTGCCAGCAGTCCGGGACAGGGCTCTTTCTATGGCTACACCTTC. Its protein is CASSPGQGSFYGYTF.

In this sample, this clonotype turned up a few times. The chain is built from TRBV3-1 and TRBJ1-4; D is uncertain. The CDR3 is 19 residues long. CDR1 LGHDT and CDR2 YNNKEL come from the germline V gene (reference sequence). V was pared by 5 bases and J by 0 bases, with 22 bases between. The CDR3 region is CASSKGTIYNGATNEKLFF. CDR3 nucleotide sequence: TGTGCCAGCAGCAAAGGCACAATCTACAACGGAGCAACTAATGAAAAACTGTTTTTT.

V gene TRBV11-2 combines with J gene TRBJ2-1; D is ambiguous. Trimming removed 2 bases at V and 3 bases at J, with 5 bases between. This CDR3 is built from 13 residues. CDR1 and CDR2 from the germline V gene are SGHAT and FQNNGV. The CDR3 bases are TGTGCCAGCAGCTTACTAGACTACAATGAGCAGTTCTTC. Residues: CASSLLDYNEQFF.

This clonotype has ten or more counts. This chain links TRBV7-8 with TRBJ2-5; a weak D match, TRBD1 (7 bases). Trimming took off 5 bases at V and 4 bases at J, with 20 bases between the two ends. CDR1 and CDR2 from the germline V gene are SGHVS and FQNEAQ. CDR3 length equals 16 residues. CDR3 in DNA: TGTGCCAGCAGCACGCGGACAGGCGTGGAGGGAGAGACCCAGTACTTC. Translated: CASSTRTGVEGETQYF.

The CDR3 DNA reads as TGTGCCAGCAGCCCCGGGGGCGGGATTGGCAATCAGCCCCAGCATTTT. It encodes CASSPGGGIGNQPQHF. V is TRBV9 and J is TRBJ1-5, with D maybe TRBD1 (6 bases). CDR1 SGDLS and CDR2 YYNGEE come from the germline V gene. V dropped 4 bases and J dropped 2 bases, with 16 bases sitting between them. There are 16 residues in the CDR3. The whole variable domain, remainder taken from reference TRBV9 and TRBJ1-5, is DSGVTQTPKHLITATGQRVTLRCSPRSGDLSVYWYQQSLDQGLQFLIQYYNGEERAKGNILERFSAQQFPDLHSELNLSSLELGDSALYFCASSPGGGIGNQPQHFGDGTRLSIL.

This clonotype was counted at least ten times. The gene calls are TRBV12-3 or TRBV12-4 and TRBJ2-5; 7 bases match TRBD1. The CDR3 has 16 amino acids. The V gene end was trimmed by 5 bases and the J gene end by 5 bases; junction bases not matched to a gene: 14. The DNA of the CDR3 is TGTGCCAGCAGTCCCAGACAGGGTTTCTCCCAGGAGACCCAGTACTTC. Its translation is CASSPRQGFSQETQYF.

The V and J genes are TRBV6-1 and TRBJ2-5, with 9 bases identical to TRBD2. Losses at the gene ends were 6 bases for V and 1 base for J; bases not matched to a gene: 6. The CDR3 extends over 15 amino acids. Germline V gene lookup returns CDR1 MNHNS and CDR2 SASEGT. As DNA, the CDR3 is TGTGCCAGCAGGGTGCTAGCGGGGAGCCAAGAGACCCAGTACTTC. This gives the protein CASRVLAGSQETQYF.

This clonotype was counted a single time. The J gene is TRBJ2-2, the V gene TRBV20-1; D might be TRBD1 (6 bases). Trimming pared 4 bases from V and 0 bases from J, leaving 15 bases between. CDR3 length: 16 residues. The germline gives CDR1 DFQATT, CDR2 SNEGSKA (reference sequence). The CDR3 DNA reads TGCAGTGCTAACCCAAGGGGACACGCGAACACCGGGGAGCTGTTTTTT. Its protein is CSANPRGHANTGELFF.

The chain combines TRBV29-1 with TRBJ2-5; no definite D call. CDR1 is SQVTM, CDR2 ANQGSEA, per germline. The V end lost 3 bases, the J end lost 1 base, and 9 bases lay between the germline ends. The CDR3 length is 13 residues. The CDR3 DNA follows: TGCAGCGTTGATTGGCAGTCCCAAGAGACCCAGTACTTC. It specifies CSVDWQSQETQYF.

This clonotype came up many times. This chain links TRBV7-6 with TRBJ2-1; D gene uncertain. The CDR3 totals 15 residues. Germline CDR1 is SGHVS and CDR2 is FNYEAQ. Trimming pared 5 bases from V and 0 bases from J, leaving 11 bases between. The CDR3 spells CASSRRRNSYNEQFF. The CDR3 DNA sequence: TGTGCCAGCAGCCGGCGTCGGAACTCCTACAATGAGCAGTTCTTC.

The chain carries TRBV29-1 and TRBJ1-1; possible D gene TRBD1, 5 bases. The V end lost 1 base, the J end lost 4 bases, and 13 bases lay between the germline ends. The CDR3 spans 14 residues. CDR1 SQVTM and CDR2 ANQGSEA come from the germline V gene. The chain's CDR3 is CSVEGVGASTEAFF. The CDR3 bases are TGCAGCGTTGAAGGGGTAGGGGCGAGCACTGAAGCTTTCTTT. Complete variable domain (other parts from reference TRBV29-1 and TRBJ1-1): SAVISQKPSRDICQRGTSLTIQCQVDSQVTMMFWYRQQPGQSLTLIATANQGSEATYESGFVIDKFPISRPNLTFSTLTVSNMSPEDSSIYLCSVEGVGASTEAFFGQGTRLTVV.